These 6 T cell receptor beta chains were all obtained from the same sample, sequenced in a study of radiation and T cells in renal cell carcinoma. Sequencing was performed with immunoSEQ multiplex PCR; in TCRdb, only in-frame clones are kept and a portion is missing. The profile shows about 49,000 clones, 75% to 85% of them singletons. The time point is: blood 2 weeks post-SBRT. Treatment of the sample: 15 Gy SBRT to primary tumor, nephrectomy 4 weeks later. Material: blood, obtained from a patient whose treatment included radiotherapy and nephrectomy. Receptors originate from a woman in her 70s with renal cell carcinoma.

The rearrangement links TRBV5-1 to TRBJ2-2; no firm D call. Trimming shortened V by 6 bases and J by 1 base, and 4 bases separated the two germline ends. Germline V gene lookup returns CDR1 SGHRS and CDR2 YFSETQ. The CDR3 covers 12 residues. The CDR3 DNA reads as TGCGCCAGCAACGGGAACACCGGGGAGCTGTTTTTT. Amino acid sequence: CASNGNTGELFF.

V usage is TRBV2 and J usage is TRBJ1-5, with no clear D. Germline V gene sequence: CDR1 SNHLY, CDR2 FYNNEI. This CDR3 has 16 residues. V lost 3 bases and J lost 0, with 12 bases in between. The CDR3 loop is CASSDVWSYSNQPQHF. The DNA for the CDR3 is TGTGCCAGCAGTGACGTCTGGTCATATAGCAATCAGCCCCAGCATTTT.

The chain links TRBV5-6 to TRBJ1-2, with 9 positions matching TRBD1. The CDR3 consists of 13 residues. V was pared by 4 bases and J by 6 bases, with 4 bases of the junction left unmatched. Germline assignment: CDR1 SGHDT and CDR2 YYEEEE. The CDR3 DNA sequence: TGTGCCAGCAGCCCTGGACAGGGGCATGGCTACACCTTC. It codes for CASSPGQGHGYTF.

The J gene is TRBJ2-2, the V gene TRBV5-1; possibly TRBD2 for D (6 bases). V lost 4 bases, J lost 0 bases, and 13 bases lay in between. The CDR3 spans 16 residues. Germline CDR1 reads SGHRS; CDR2 reads YFSETQ. CDR3 bases: TGCGCCAGCAGCCCTCGGGGGACTTCGAACACCGGGGAGCTGTTTTTT. This encodes CASSPRGTSNTGELFF.

The chain carries TRBV5-6 and TRBJ2-7; 13 positions agree with TRBD2. The CDR3 spans 14 residues. The V gene end was trimmed by 3 bases and the J gene end by 4 bases; junction bases not matched to a gene: 1. CDR1 is SGHDT and CDR2 is YYEEEE in the germline V gene. The CDR3 DNA sequence: TGTGCCAGCAGCTGGGGACTAGCGGGGTACGAGCAGTACTTC. This translates into CASSWGLAGYEQYF.

This chain connects TRBV5-1 to TRBJ2-7; weak D call: TRBD2 (6 bases). Per the germline V gene, CDR1 is SGHRS and CDR2 is YFSETQ. The CDR3 sequence is 13 residues long. V was clipped by 4 bases and J by 3 bases, with 11 bases between them. This CDR3 is CASSTGLSYEQYF. The CDR3 nucleotides are TGCGCCAGCAGCACGGGACTGAGCTACGAGCAGTACTTC.